Below are 26 T cell receptor beta chains sequenced from a single sample in a study of CD8 T cells in Susac syndrome. The RNA, about 0.5 to 1 ug, was put through reverse transcription using random hexamers. A single record per CDR3 protein comes from TCRdb applying MiXCR to the immunoSEQ multiplex PCR reads. The sample carries around 160,000 distinct CDR3 sequences, approximately 92% recorded once. Source material: CD4+ T cells from PBMCs. Source of these receptors: a human donor in good health.

This clonotype was picked up one time. V is TRBV6-5 and J is TRBJ2-5; 10 bases line up with TRBD2. This CDR3 contains 17 residues. V was pared by 0 bases and J by 1 base, with 5 bases of the junction left unmatched. Germline CDR1 reads MNHEY; CDR2 reads SVGAGI. The CDR3 DNA is TGTGCCAGCAGTTACTCATCAGCGGGGGGGTCCCAAGAGACCCAGTACTTC. Residues: CASSYSSAGGSQETQYF.

The rearrangement uses TRBV4-1 and TRBJ2-4; TRBD2 matches at 7 bases. Per the germline V gene, CDR1 is MGHRA and CDR2 is YSYEKL. The CDR3 loop spans 16 amino acids. The trim removed 0 bases at V and 6 bases at J, leaving 8 bases unmatched. In DNA form, the CDR3 reads TGCGCCAGCAGCCAAGATCGGGGGGATATTATAAACATTCAGTACTTC. It is translated as CASSQDRGDIINIQYF.

This clonotype was counted once. This chain joins TRBV19 and TRBJ2-2; a possible D gene is TRBD2 (6 bases). V was cut by 4 bases and J by 5 bases, with 14 bases left in between. Germline V lookup: CDR1 LNHDA, CDR2 SQIVND (reference sequence). This CDR3 has 15 amino acids. The CDR3 DNA sequence: TGTGCCAGTAGTAATTTCGGGGGTGGAACCGGGGAGCTGTTTTTT. The encoded protein is CASSNFGGGTGELFF.

The chain links TRBV2 to TRBJ2-7; maybe TRBD1 (5 bases). The V end lost 4 bases, the J end lost 11 bases, and 18 bases lay between the germline ends. The CDR3 extends over 13 amino acids. Germline V gene data show CDR1 as SNHLY and CDR2 as FYNNEI. The CDR3 region has the DNA TGTGCCAGCAGTGCGACAGAGAACACTGTGGAGTACTTC. This gives the protein CASSATENTVEYF.

The J gene is TRBJ2-1, the V gene TRBV20-1; 9 nucleotides align to TRBD2. Trimming removed 5 bases from V and 7 bases from J; junction bases left unmatched: 21. This CDR3 contains 18 residues. Germline V CDR1 and CDR2: DFQATT, SNEGSKA (reference sequence). The CDR3 DNA follows: TGCAGTGCTGGCCAAAGGGCGGGGGGGAACCTATTACAGAATGAGCAGTTCTTC. The encoded protein is CSAGQRAGGNLLQNEQFF.

The rearrangement links TRBV20-1 to TRBJ1-2; D may be TRBD1 (5 bases). The germline V gene has CDR1 DFQATT and CDR2 SNEGSKA (reference sequence). The CDR3 totals 15 residues. Deletions cut 3 bases from V and 3 bases from J, with 17 bases between. The DNA for the CDR3 is TGCAGTGCTAGGTGGGCCCCCCTAGGGGACTATGGCTACACCTTC. It specifies CSARWAPLGDYGYTF.

This sequence joins TRBV12-3 or TRBV12-4 and TRBJ1-6; unclear D gene. With 5 bases removed from V and 9 bases from J, the gap between germline ends came to 11 bases. The CDR3 runs 13 residues. The CDR3 region is CASSNRMGSPLHF. The DNA of the CDR3 is TGTGCCAGCAGTAATCGAATGGGTTCACCCCTCCACTTT.

The chain employs TRBV5-1 and TRBJ2-7; 9 bases align to TRBD1. The J segment lost 2 bases and the V segment lost 3 bases, leaving 12 bases of the junction unmatched. The germline CDR1 and CDR2 sequences are SGHRS and YFSETQ. The CDR3 extends over 17 amino acids. The CDR3 here is CASSWGPGTGIAYEQYF. In DNA, the CDR3 is TGCGCCAGCAGCTGGGGTCCGGGGACAGGGATTGCCTACGAGCAGTACTTC.

The chain has TRBV7-2 and TRBJ1-5; possible D gene TRBD1, 5 bases. The germline gives CDR1 SGHTA, CDR2 FQGNSA. The V and J ends lost 4 bases and 2 bases respectively, with 12 bases between them. CDR3 length: 15 residues. In DNA form, the CDR3 reads TGTGCCAGCAGCTCGGAGGTGGGGGGCAATCAGCCCCAGCATTTT. Its translation is CASSSEVGGNQPQHF.

V usage is TRBV6-1 and J usage is TRBJ2-7, with TRBD2 identical over 8 bases. The germline V gene has CDR1 MNHNS and CDR2 SASEGT. V shed 3 bases and J 5 bases; nucleotides not matched to a gene: 9. This CDR3 has 15 residues. The CDR3 DNA reads as TGTGCCAGCAGTGAGCCGGGGGGGGTTCCAAACGAGCAGTACTTC. Its translation: CASSEPGGVPNEQYF.

This clonotype has only a few counts. The rearrangement links TRBV5-1 to TRBJ2-7, with 8 bases aligning to TRBD1. This CDR3 has 14 residues. CDR1 is SGHRS and CDR2 is YFSETQ in the germline V gene. Unmatched junction bases numbered 6, after V lost 3 bases and J lost 4 bases. As DNA, the CDR3 is TGCGCCAGCAGCTCAGGACAGGGACGATACGAGCAGTACTTC. Its translation is CASSSGQGRYEQYF.

V and J are TRBV2 and TRBJ2-7, with 7 bases fitting TRBD1. The CDR3 sequence is 14 residues long. J gave up 5 bases and V 7 bases, and 11 bases lay outside the gene matches. Germline loops: CDR1 SNHLY, CDR2 FYNNEI. In DNA, the CDR3 is TGTGCCAGCACCTTGACAGGGATTGCCCACGAGCAGTACTTC. It specifies CASTLTGIAHEQYF.

The genes are TRBV29-1 and TRBJ2-1, with 7 bases lining up with TRBD2. Trimming cost V 7 bases and J 7 bases; bases outside gene matches: 13. Germline values: CDR1 SQVTM, CDR2 ANQGSEA. The CDR3 has 14 amino acids. The CDR3 loop reads CSATRQVGGNEQFF. The CDR3 region has the DNA TGCAGCGCTACCCGGCAGGTCGGGGGGAATGAGCAGTTCTTC.

The DNA for the CDR3 is TGCAGTGCCAAAGGAGTTGATTCACCCCTCCACTTT. Protein product: CSAKGVDSPLHF. The chain links TRBV20-1 to TRBJ1-6; no reliable D call. This CDR3 is built from 12 residues. Deletions cut 6 bases from V and 8 bases from J, with 11 bases between. Germline V gene sequence: CDR1 DFQATT, CDR2 SNEGSKA (reference sequence).

The chain has TRBV12-3 or TRBV12-4 and TRBJ2-4, with D perhaps matching TRBD1 (6 bases). V lost 0 bases to trimming and J lost 2 bases, with 14 bases between them. The CDR3 runs 17 residues. CDR3 region: CASSLAEQGTPKNIQYF. The DNA of the CDR3 is TGTGCCAGCAGTTTAGCGGAGCAGGGGACACCCAAAAACATTCAGTACTTC.

The chain recombines TRBV7-9 with TRBJ1-1; D gene ambiguous. The length of the CDR3 is 14 residues. Germline assignment: CDR1 SEHNR and CDR2 FQNEAQ (reference sequence). The ends were cut back, 4 bases at V and 0 bases at J, with 9 bases in the middle. The CDR3 is CASSSRYMNTEAFF. CDR3 coding DNA: TGTGCCAGCAGCTCCCGATACATGAACACTGAAGCTTTCTTT.

V usage is TRBV23-1 and J usage is TRBJ2-2; TRBD1 agrees at 7 bases. TRBV23-1 is noted as an ORF with a role that remains uncertain. CDR3 length: 12 residues. Trimming cost V 11 bases and J 6 bases; bases outside gene matches: 6. This CDR3 reads CAFEGAAGELFF. As DNA, the CDR3 is TGCGCCTTCGAGGGGGCAGCCGGGGAGCTGTTTTTT.

CDR3 DNA sequence: TGCGCCAGCAGCATGACAGGGACGGGAGAGACCCAGTACTTC. Its translation is CASSMTGTGETQYF. The gene calls are TRBV5-1 and TRBJ2-5; 7 nucleotides agree with TRBD1. The length of the CDR3 is 14 residues. V dropped 4 bases and J dropped 4; count of bases not matched to a gene: 7. Germline V gives CDR1 SGHRS, CDR2 YFSETQ. The full variable domain, completed using reference TRBV5-1 and TRBJ2-5, is KAGVTQTPRYLIKTRGQQVTLSCSPISGHRSVSWYQQTPGQGLQFLFEYFSETQRNKGNFPGRFSGRQFSNSRSEMNVSTLELGDSALYLCASSMTGTGETQYFGPGTRLLVL.

This chain joins TRBV13 and TRBJ1-1, with D perhaps matching TRBD1 (6 bases). Trimming took 4 bases from V and 1 from J, leaving 10 bases between them. This CDR3 comprises 14 residues. In germline, CDR1 is PRHDT, CDR2 FYEKMQ (reference sequence). This CDR3 is CASSSDRSNTEAFF. CDR3 nucleotide sequence: TGTGCCAGCAGCTCCGACAGGTCGAACACTGAAGCTTTCTTT.

The V gene is TRBV20-1, the J gene TRBJ1-1; D is unresolved. From germline, CDR1 is DFQATT and CDR2 SNEGSKA (reference sequence). Trimming took 3 bases from V and 4 from J, leaving 18 bases between them. This CDR3 is 15 amino acids long. CDR3 protein: CSASDLRPLGTEAFF. In nucleotides, the CDR3 is TGCAGTGCTAGTGATCTTAGGCCACTGGGCACTGAAGCTTTCTTT.

This clonotype has only one observation. V is TRBV2 and J is TRBJ2-7; 9 bases map to TRBD1. CDR3 length: 13 residues. Looked up from germline, CDR1 is SNHLY and CDR2 is FYNNEI. Trimming took 7 bases from V and 5 from J; bases not matched to a gene: 6. CDR3 region: CASTGTGFNEQYF. The CDR3 coding sequence is TGTGCCAGCACGGGGACAGGGTTTAACGAGCAGTACTTC. Full variable domain (remainder filled in from reference TRBV2 and TRBJ2-7): EPEVTQTPSHQVTQMGQEVILRCVPISNHLYFYWYRQILGQKVEFLVSFYNNEISEKSEIFDDQFSVERPDGSNFTLKIRSTKLEDSAMYFCASTGTGFNEQYFGPGTRLTVT.

The genes are TRBV6-6 and TRBJ2-7; the D gene could be TRBD1 or TRBD2 (5 bases each). The V end lost 0 bases, the J end lost 4 bases, and 10 bases lay between the germline ends. The CDR3 spans 14 residues. From germline, CDR1 is MNHNY and CDR2 SVGAGI (reference sequence). The CDR3 DNA reads TGTGCCAGCAGTTACTCCGGGGCCGATTACGAGCAGTACTTC. This translates into CASSYSGADYEQYF.

J is TRBJ2-7 and V is TRBV29-1; 7 nucleotides line up with TRBD1. Trimming cost V 4 bases and J 1 base; bases outside gene matches: 4. CDR3 length: 13 amino acids. From germline, CDR1 is SQVTM and CDR2 ANQGSEA. The CDR3 is CSVASGQSYEQYF. CDR3 DNA: TGCAGCGTTGCCTCGGGACAGTCCTACGAGCAGTACTTC.

J is TRBJ2-4 and V is TRBV9; the match to TRBD2 covers 8 bases. J was trimmed by 9 bases and V by 0 bases; bases with no gene match: 11. Germline CDR1 and CDR2: SGDLS and YYNGEE. The CDR3 spans 16 residues. The CDR3 bases are TGTGCCAGCAGCGTAGTTGCCGGGGGGGCAGGGAGCATTCAGTACTTC. This codes for CASSVVAGGAGSIQYF.

The chain carries TRBV7-9 and TRBJ2-3, with D possibly TRBD1 on 5 matching bases. This CDR3 has 14 amino acids. Trimming removed 3 bases at V and 2 bases at J, with 9 bases between. Per the germline V gene, CDR1 is SEHNR and CDR2 is FQNEAQ (reference sequence). In DNA form, the CDR3 reads TGTGCCAGCAGCTTGGGGCAGTACACAGATACGCAGTATTTT. This codes for CASSLGQYTDTQYF. Full variable domain (remainder filled in from reference TRBV7-9 and TRBJ2-3): DTGVSQNPRHKITKRGQNVTFRCDPISEHNRLYWYRQTLGQGPEFLTYFQNEAQLEKSRLLSDRFSAERPKGSFSTLEIQRTEQGDSAMYLCASSLGQYTDTQYFGPGTRLTVL.

CDR3 loop: CASSPPNSRETQYF. The DNA for the CDR3 is TGTGCCAGCAGCCCCCCGAACTCACGGGAGACCCAGTACTTC. The genes are TRBV11-2 and TRBJ2-5; D not certain. The CDR3 spans 14 residues. V was clipped by 5 bases and J by 5 bases, with 15 bases between them. In germline, CDR1 is SGHAT, CDR2 FQNNGV.